The source of this TCR beta chain is a study of OX40 agonist ivuxolimab in advanced cancers. Study overall: At 0.01 to 10 mg/kg, ivuxolimab was administered intravenously to patients every 2 weeks. Three patients showed partial responses: one hepatocellular carcinoma and two cutaneous melanoma cases.

Germline lookup yields CDR1 MNHEY and CDR2 SVGAGI. Trimming pared 7 bases from V and 5 bases from J, leaving 8 bases between. The CDR3 is made up of 11 amino acids. Profiled with immunoSEQ multiplex PCR; TCRdb holds only in-frame clones, not every one. The repertoire holds roughly 42,000 clones, with roughly 86% as singletons. This specimen consisted of CD4+ or CD8+ T cells sorted from blood, obtained in a trial of the OX40 agonist ivuxolimab. The chain uses TRBV6-5 and TRBJ1-2, with a possible D match to TRBD1 (6 bases). This TCR was recovered from an adult with an advanced solid tumor such as melanoma, head and neck, liver or kidney cancer. The CDR3 sequence is CASTTGYGYTF. The CDR3 DNA sequence: TGTGCCAGCACCACAGGGTATGGCTACACCTTC.